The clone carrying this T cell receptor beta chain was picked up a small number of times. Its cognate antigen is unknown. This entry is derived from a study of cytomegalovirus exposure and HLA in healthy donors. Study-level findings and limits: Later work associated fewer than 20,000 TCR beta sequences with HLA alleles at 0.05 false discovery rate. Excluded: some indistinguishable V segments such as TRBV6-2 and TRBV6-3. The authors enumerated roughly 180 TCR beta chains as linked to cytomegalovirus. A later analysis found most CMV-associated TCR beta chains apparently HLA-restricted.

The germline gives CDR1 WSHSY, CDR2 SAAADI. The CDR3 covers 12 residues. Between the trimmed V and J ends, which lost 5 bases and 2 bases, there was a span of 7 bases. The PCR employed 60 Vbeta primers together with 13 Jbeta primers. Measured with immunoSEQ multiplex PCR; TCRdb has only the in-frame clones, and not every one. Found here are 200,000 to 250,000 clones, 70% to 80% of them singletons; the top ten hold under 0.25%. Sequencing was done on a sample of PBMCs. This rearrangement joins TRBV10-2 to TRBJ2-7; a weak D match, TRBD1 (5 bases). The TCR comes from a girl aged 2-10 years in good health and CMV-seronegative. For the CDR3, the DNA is TGCGCCAGCAGTATCAGGGCCTACGAGCAGTACTTC. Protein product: CASSIRAYEQYF.